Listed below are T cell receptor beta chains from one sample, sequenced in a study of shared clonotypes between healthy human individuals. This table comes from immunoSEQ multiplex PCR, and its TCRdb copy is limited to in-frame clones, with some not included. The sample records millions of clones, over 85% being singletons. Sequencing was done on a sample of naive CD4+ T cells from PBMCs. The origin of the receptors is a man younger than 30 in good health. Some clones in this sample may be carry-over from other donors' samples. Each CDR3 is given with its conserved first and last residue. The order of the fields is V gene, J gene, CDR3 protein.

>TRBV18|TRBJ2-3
CASSPLGTDSTDTQYF
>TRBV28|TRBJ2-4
CASSLTQNIQYF
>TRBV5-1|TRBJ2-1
CASSVTPHNDEQFF
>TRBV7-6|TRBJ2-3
CASSLLGPSESDTQYF
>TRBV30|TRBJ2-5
CAWTLEGEQYF
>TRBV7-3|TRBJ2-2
CASSPAGGGIHGELFF
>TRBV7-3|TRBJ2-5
CASSLGPQETQYF
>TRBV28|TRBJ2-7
CASSSSGGAPDEQYF
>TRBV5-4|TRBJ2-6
CASSPGRLVFSSGANVLTF
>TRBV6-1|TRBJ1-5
CASSERGWQPQHF
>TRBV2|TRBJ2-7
CASSFGTGSYEQYF
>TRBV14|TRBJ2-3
CASSQPLGTSGRRTDTQYF
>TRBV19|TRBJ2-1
CASSIGGLEAYNEQFF
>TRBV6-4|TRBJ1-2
CASSEGGVGQGCGYTF
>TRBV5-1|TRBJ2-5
CASSSRALGQGARETQYF
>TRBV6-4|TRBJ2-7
CASSSTGESEQYF
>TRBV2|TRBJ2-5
CASTWWETQYF
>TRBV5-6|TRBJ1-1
CASTVQGRNTEAFF
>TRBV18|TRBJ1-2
CASSPGQGASGRGYTF
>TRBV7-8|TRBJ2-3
CASSFSGRTDTQYF
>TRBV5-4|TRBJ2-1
CASRGVSGTYNEQFF
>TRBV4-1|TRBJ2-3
CASSRLLPPSPDTQYF
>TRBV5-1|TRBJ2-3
CASSPTSASDTQYF
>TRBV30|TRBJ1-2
CAWSGAGEVFYGYTF
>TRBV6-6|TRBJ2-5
CASSLSGTGYQETQYF
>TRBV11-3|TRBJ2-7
CASSFRPDPLYEQYF
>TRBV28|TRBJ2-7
CATARPRYYEQYF
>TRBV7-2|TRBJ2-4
CASSYSGSRGENIQYF
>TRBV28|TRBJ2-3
CASSLLGDGANF
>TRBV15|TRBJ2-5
CATTRGIQETQYF
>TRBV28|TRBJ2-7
CATPGPRLSYEQYF
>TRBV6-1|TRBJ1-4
CASSASDRGTNEKLFF
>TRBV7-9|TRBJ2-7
CASSSQSGTGTYEQYF
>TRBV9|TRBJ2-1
CASSVESSYNEQFF
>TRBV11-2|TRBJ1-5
CASSLDLDQPQHF
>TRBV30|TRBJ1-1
CAWSHWEVMNTEAFF
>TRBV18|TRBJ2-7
CASSPLGTGSYEQYF
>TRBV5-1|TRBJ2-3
CASRGQGSDTQYF
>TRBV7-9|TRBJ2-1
CASSLYGSPYNEQFF
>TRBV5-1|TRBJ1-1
CASSPQGWNTEAFF
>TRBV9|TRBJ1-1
CASSVEGGNTEAFF
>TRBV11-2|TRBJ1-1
CASSPSGTGGRAEAFF
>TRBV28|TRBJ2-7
CASRAPAGQGVRLPTYEQYF
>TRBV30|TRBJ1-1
CAWSAYTEAFF
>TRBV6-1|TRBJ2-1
CASSELAEFPSPLNEQFF
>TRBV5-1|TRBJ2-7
CASSLGGPPDEQYF
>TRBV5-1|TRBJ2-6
CASSLEGQVSGANVLTF
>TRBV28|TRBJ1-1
CASSQPKQGPTEAFF
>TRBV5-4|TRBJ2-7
CASSHLGSSYEQYF
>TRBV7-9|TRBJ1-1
CASSLYETGSTEAFF
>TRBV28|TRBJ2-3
CASTPAGRAIDTQYF
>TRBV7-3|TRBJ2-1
CASSLRAYPYNEQFF
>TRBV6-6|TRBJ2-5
CASSKGDRQETQYF
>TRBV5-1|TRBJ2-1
CASRPGSQGNEQFF
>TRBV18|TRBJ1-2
CASSPPAFYGYTF
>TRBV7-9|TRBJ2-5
CASSFLGQQETQYF
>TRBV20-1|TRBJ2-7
CSASLNNEQYF
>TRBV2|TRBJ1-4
CASTRGVNEKLFF
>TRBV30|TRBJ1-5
CAWSAHGGGRLSNQPQHF
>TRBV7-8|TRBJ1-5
CASSLGGTGPEQPQHF